The 20 T cell receptor beta chains given below trace back to one sample, sequenced in a study of blood T cell repertoires in COVID-19. Produced via immunoSEQ multiplex PCR; TCRdb's table is partial and in-frame only. Of 410,000 or so clones in the sample, 70% to 90% were seen once. Sequencing used peripheral blood. These receptor sequences come from a woman aged 40-49 years with COVID-19, enrolled during active disease.

Notes on this clone: Lacking the conserved final phenylalanine or tryptophan, this CDR3 likely reflects a read error. This chain connects TRBV7-9 to TRBJ2-7; maybe TRBD1 (6 bases). The CDR3 consists of 16 residues. CDR1 is SEHNR and CDR2 is FQNEAQ in the germline V gene (reference sequence). Trimming removed 4 bases at V and 2 bases at J, with 18 bases between. The CDR3 DNA reads as TGTGCCAGCAGCTCCAGCAGGGGAGACCGACCCTACGAGCAGTACCTC. Encoded protein: CASSSSRGDRPYEQYL.

V is TRBV7-8 and J is TRBJ1-6; no reliable D call. The CDR3 has 15 amino acids. In germline, CDR1 is SGHVS, CDR2 FQNEAQ. Trimming took off 5 bases at V and 3 bases at J, with 11 bases between the two ends. The CDR3 is CASSRSGLYNSPLHF. For the CDR3, the DNA is TGTGCCAGCAGCCGTTCAGGTCTCTATAATTCACCCCTCCACTTT.

The rearrangement joins TRBV2 to TRBJ2-1; D may be TRBD2 (6 bases). From germline, CDR1 is SNHLY and CDR2 FYNNEI. Trimming removed 2 bases at V and 2 bases at J, with 10 bases between. The CDR3 contains 15 residues. The CDR3: CASSEPGLPYNEQFF. The DNA for the CDR3 is TGTGCCAGCAGTGAACCGGGACTCCCCTACAATGAGCAGTTCTTC.

The V call is TRBV5-1, the J call TRBJ1-2; the D is unclear. CDR3 length: 14 residues. Deletions cut 0 bases from V and 7 bases from J, with 13 bases between. Germline-derived CDR1 and CDR2 are SGHRS and YFSETQ. This chain's CDR3 is CASSLAGSHLGYTF. DNA for the CDR3: TGCGCCAGCAGCTTGGCCGGTAGTCATCTTGGCTACACCTTC.

The count of this clone is one. The CDR3 DNA follows: TGTGCCAGCAGCCGCGTTTTCACTGAAGCTTTCTTT. It is translated as CASSRVFTEAFF. This rearrangement joins TRBV7-2 to TRBJ1-1, with D uncertain. The ends were cut back, 5 bases at V and 4 bases at J, with 8 bases in the middle. CDR1 is SGHTA and CDR2 is FQGNSA in the germline V gene. The CDR3 sequence is 12 residues long.

The V call is TRBV27, the J call TRBJ2-7; D is unclear. The CDR3 length is 12 residues. CDR1 MNHEY and CDR2 SMNVEV come from the germline V gene (reference sequence). V shed 4 bases and J shed 5 bases, with 9 bases lying between them. The CDR3 DNA sequence: TGTGCCAGCAGTTCCTATTCCCACGAGCAGTACTTC. Its protein is CASSSYSHEQYF.

The V and J genes are TRBV9 and TRBJ2-3; 8 bases line up with TRBD1. The CDR3 contains 15 residues. V lost 4 bases and J lost 0; bases outside the gene matches: 4. The germline V gene has CDR1 SGDLS and CDR2 YYNGEE. CDR3 nucleotides: TGTGCCAGCAGCACCCAGGGGGCGAGCACAGATACGCAGTATTTT. Translation gives CASSTQGASTDTQYF.

This clone showed up just once. V and J are TRBV24-1 and TRBJ2-6; D remains ambiguous. From germline, CDR1 is KGHDR and CDR2 SFDVKD. The length of the CDR3 is 16 residues. V lost 5 bases, J lost 0 bases, and 10 bases lay in between. This CDR3 is CATSGFAVSGANVLTF. CDR3 sequence (DNA): TGTGCCACCAGTGGGTTCGCGGTCTCTGGGGCCAACGTCCTGACTTTC.

On this clone: The junction does not match germline at one end; this may be a read error. This chain connects TRBV13 to TRBJ1-1; 8 positions agree with TRBD1. This CDR3 is 15 amino acids long. CDR1 is PRHDT, CDR2 FYEKMQ, per germline (reference sequence). The CDR3 reads CASSPSRARGRPVGF. DNA for the CDR3: TGTGCCAGCAGCCCATCTCGGGCCAGGGGGCGCCCCGTGGGGTTT.

The V call is TRBV19, the J call TRBJ1-5; possibly TRBD1 for D (5 bases). This CDR3 comprises 12 residues. Germline CDR1 reads LNHDA; CDR2 reads SQIVND (reference sequence). Trimming left V 7 bases short and J 7 bases short, with 11 bases between. CDR3 DNA sequence: TGTGCCAGTAAGAACGGGGGGCAGCCCCAGCATTTT. It specifies CASKNGGQPQHF.

The genes are TRBV13 and TRBJ2-3; D possibly corresponds to TRBD2 (6 bases). The germline V and J ends were trimmed by 1 base and 2 bases, with 10 bases remaining between them. CDR3 length: 15 residues. Germline V gene data show CDR1 as PRHDT and CDR2 as FYEKMQ (reference sequence). CDR3 DNA sequence: TGTGCCAGCAGCTTAGTCGCGGGACTCACAGATACGCAGTATTTT. It yields the protein CASSLVAGLTDTQYF.

This rearrangement joins TRBV9 to TRBJ2-2; 9 bases fit TRBD2. Per germline, CDR1 SGDLS and CDR2 YYNGEE. This CDR3 comprises 19 residues. V dropped 1 base and J dropped 4; count of bases not matched to a gene: 14. The CDR3: CASSVKGLGLAGSTGELFF. CDR3 nucleotide sequence: TGTGCCAGCAGCGTAAAGGGCCTGGGGCTAGCGGGAAGCACCGGGGAGCTGTTTTTT.

This rearrangement joins TRBV5-8 to TRBJ2-3, with 11 bases lining up with TRBD2. V was pared by 4 bases and J by 0 bases, with 4 bases of the junction left unmatched. This CDR3 comprises 16 residues. The V gene's germline CDR1 is SGHTS and CDR2 YDEGEE. CDR3: CASSIGTSGSTDTQYF. CDR3 DNA sequence: TGTGCCAGCAGCATCGGGACTAGCGGTAGCACAGATACGCAGTATTTT.

This chain joins TRBV6-1 and TRBJ1-5; no definite D call. The CDR3 is made up of 11 amino acids. Trimming left V 2 bases short and J 9 bases short, with 5 bases between. Per the germline V gene, CDR1 is MNHNS and CDR2 is SASEGT. The CDR3 is CASSEYRPQHF. The DNA of the CDR3 is TGTGCCAGCAGTGAATATCGGCCCCAGCATTTT.

The V and J genes are TRBV30 and TRBJ1-2, with D possibly matching TRBD1 (6 bases). CDR3 length: 13 residues. Per germline, CDR1 GTSNPN and CDR2 SVGIG (reference sequence). V was pared by 3 bases and J by 6 bases, with 14 bases between. DNA of the CDR3: TGTGCCTGGAGCAGGACAGTAGGGAATGGCTACACCTTC. Protein sequence: CAWSRTVGNGYTF.

The chain's CDR3 is CASSLGLAGATDTQYF. CDR3 DNA sequence: TGCGCCAGCAGCTTAGGACTAGCGGGGGCCACAGATACGCAGTATTTT. The chain has TRBV5-1 and TRBJ2-3; 13 bases map to TRBD2. The CDR3 has 16 residues. The trim removed 2 bases at V and 2 bases at J, leaving 2 bases unmatched. CDR1 is SGHRS, CDR2 YFSETQ, per germline.

This clone turned up a few times. The J gene is TRBJ1-5, the V gene TRBV27, with TRBD1 as a possible D gene (6 bases). The CDR3 totals 15 residues. The germline V gene encodes CDR1 MNHEY and CDR2 SMNVEV (reference sequence). V was clipped by 1 base and J by 3 bases, with 10 bases between them. The CDR3 DNA follows: TGTGCCAGCAGTTTATTGCGGGGGCCCAATCAGCCCCAGCATTTT. This translates into CASSLLRGPNQPQHF.

The V gene is TRBV6-2 or TRBV6-3, the J gene TRBJ1-6, with a possible D match to TRBD1 (5 bases). The CDR3 length is 14 residues. CDR1 MNHEY and CDR2 SVGEGT come from the germline V gene. Trimming took 4 bases from V and 7 from J, leaving 11 bases between them. The CDR3 reads CASSWTNFNSPLHF. In nucleotides, the CDR3 is TGTGCCAGCAGTTGGACAAATTTCAATTCACCCCTCCACTTT.

This chain uses TRBV9 with TRBJ1-2; D is possibly TRBD1 (5 bases). V was pared by 4 bases and J by 8 bases, with 18 bases between. Germline values: CDR1 SGDLS, CDR2 YYNGEE. There are 14 residues in the CDR3. CDR3 amino acids: CASSRSGQYDGYTF. DNA of the CDR3: TGTGCCAGCAGCCGGTCCGGACAATATGACGGCTACACCTTC.

J is TRBJ2-1 and V is TRBV7-2, with TRBD2 matching 7 bases. This CDR3 has 14 residues. V shed 8 bases, J shed 8 bases, and the junction held 12 bases outside the gene matches. CDR1 SGHTA and CDR2 FQGNSA come from the germline V gene. The DNA of the CDR3 is TGTGCCAGCCAAGAGGGAGGGCCTAACCATGAGCAGTTCTTC. It translates to CASQEGGPNHEQFF.